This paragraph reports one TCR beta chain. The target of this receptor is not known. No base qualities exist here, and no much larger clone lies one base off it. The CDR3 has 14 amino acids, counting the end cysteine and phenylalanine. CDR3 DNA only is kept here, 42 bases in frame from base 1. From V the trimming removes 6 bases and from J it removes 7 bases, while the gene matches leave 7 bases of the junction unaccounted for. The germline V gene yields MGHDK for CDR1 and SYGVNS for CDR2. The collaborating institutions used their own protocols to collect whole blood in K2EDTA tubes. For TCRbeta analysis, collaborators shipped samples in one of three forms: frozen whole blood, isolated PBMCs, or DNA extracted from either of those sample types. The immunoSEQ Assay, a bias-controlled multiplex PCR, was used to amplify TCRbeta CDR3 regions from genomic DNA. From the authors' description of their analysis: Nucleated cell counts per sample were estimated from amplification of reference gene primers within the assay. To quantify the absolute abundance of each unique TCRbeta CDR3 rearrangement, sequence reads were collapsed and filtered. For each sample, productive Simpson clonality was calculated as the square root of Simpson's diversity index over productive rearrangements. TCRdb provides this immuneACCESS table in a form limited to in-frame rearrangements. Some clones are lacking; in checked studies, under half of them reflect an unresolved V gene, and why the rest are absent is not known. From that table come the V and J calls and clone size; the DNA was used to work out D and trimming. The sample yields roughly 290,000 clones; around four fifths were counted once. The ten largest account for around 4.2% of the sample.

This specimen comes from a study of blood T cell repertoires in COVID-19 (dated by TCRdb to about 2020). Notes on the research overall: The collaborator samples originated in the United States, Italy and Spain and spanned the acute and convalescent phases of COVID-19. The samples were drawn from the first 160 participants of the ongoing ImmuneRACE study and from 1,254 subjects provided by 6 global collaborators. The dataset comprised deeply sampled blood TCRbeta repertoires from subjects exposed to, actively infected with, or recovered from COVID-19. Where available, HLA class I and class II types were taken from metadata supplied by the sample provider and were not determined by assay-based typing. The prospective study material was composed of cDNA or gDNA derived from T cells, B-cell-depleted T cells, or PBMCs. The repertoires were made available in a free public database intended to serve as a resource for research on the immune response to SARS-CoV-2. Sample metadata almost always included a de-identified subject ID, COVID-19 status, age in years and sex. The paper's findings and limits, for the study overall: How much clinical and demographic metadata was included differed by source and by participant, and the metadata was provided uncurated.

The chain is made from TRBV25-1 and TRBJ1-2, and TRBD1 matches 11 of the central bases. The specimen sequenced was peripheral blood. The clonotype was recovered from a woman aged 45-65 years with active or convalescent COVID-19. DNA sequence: TGTGCCAGCAGAGAACCGGGACAGGGGGGTGGCTACACCTTC. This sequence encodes CASREPGQGGGYTF.